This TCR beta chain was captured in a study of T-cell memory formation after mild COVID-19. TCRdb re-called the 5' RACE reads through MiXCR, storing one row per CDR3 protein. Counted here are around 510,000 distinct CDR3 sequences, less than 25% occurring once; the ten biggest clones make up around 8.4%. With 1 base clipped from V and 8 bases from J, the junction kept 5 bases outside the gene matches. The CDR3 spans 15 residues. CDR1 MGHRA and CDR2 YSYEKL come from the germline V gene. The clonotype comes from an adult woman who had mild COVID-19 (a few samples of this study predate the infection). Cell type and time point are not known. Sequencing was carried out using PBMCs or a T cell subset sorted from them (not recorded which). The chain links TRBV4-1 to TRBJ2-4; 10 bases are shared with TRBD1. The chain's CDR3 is CASSQAPDRGDIQYF. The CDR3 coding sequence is TGCGCCAGCAGCCAAGCCCCGGACAGGGGGGACATTCAGTACTTC.